This TCR beta chain is drawn from a study of OX40 agonist ivuxolimab in advanced cancers. Study background: Age averaged 60 years (range roughly 23 to 79), and around 78% were male. It was permissible to have had prior anti-PD-1, anti-PD-L1 or anti-CTLA-4 therapy, and around 41% had some.

Points from the study as a whole: The work left the antigen specificity of expanded peripheral T cells undetermined.

V was clipped by 0 bases and J by 6 bases, with 11 bases between them. Germline V gene data show CDR1 as SGHRS and CDR2 as YFSETQ. This CDR3 spans 14 amino acids. In the case of this clone: The antigen is undetermined.

The repertoire was sequenced with immunoSEQ multiplex PCR; TCRdb's copy has only in-frame clones and lacks some. The repertoire holds roughly 41,000 clones, 70% to 85% seen once, with less than 2% in the top ten. V and J are TRBV5-1 and TRBJ2-3; D gene ambiguous. The clonotype was recovered from an adult with an advanced solid tumor such as melanoma, head and neck, liver or kidney cancer. This specimen was CD4+ or CD8+ T cells sorted from blood, taken in a trial of the OX40 agonist ivuxolimab. DNA of the CDR3: TGCGCCAGCAGCTTGGCCGGTTCTTTGGATACGCAGTATTTT. Amino acids: CASSLAGSLDTQYF.